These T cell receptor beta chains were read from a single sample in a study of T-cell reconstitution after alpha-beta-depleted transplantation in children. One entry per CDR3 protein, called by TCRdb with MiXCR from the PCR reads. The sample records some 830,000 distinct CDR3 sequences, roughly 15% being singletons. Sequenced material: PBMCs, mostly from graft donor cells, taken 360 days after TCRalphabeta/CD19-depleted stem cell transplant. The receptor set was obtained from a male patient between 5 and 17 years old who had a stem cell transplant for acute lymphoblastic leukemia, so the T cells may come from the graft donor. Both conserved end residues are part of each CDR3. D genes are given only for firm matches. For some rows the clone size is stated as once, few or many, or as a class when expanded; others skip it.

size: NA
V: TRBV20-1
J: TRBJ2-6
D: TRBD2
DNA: TGCAGTGCTAGAGATAACGCGGGAGGTGGGGCCAACGTCCTGACTTTC
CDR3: CSARDNAGGGANVLTF

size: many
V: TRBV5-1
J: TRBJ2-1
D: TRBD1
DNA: TGCGCCAGCAGCAATAGACAGGGCCCCTACAATGAGCAGTTCTTC
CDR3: CASSNRQGPYNEQFF

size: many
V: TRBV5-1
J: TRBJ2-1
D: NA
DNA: TGCGCCAGCAAGGAGGGTTTAGACGGTAACAATGAGCAGTTCTTC
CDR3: CASKEGLDGNNEQFF

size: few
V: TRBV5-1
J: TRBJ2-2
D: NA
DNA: TGCGCCAGCAGCCAAGGACTCCCACGGAACGGGGAGCTGTTTTTT
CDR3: CASSQGLPRNGELFF

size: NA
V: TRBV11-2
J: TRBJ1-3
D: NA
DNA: TGTGCCAGCAGCTCACGAAAGTGGGGGGTTACCTCTGGAAACACCATATATTTT
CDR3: CASSSRKWGVTSGNTIYF

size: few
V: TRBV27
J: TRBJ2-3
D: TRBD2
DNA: TGTGCCAGCAGTTTACGCGCCCCGACTAGCGGGAGAACAGATACGCAGTATTTT
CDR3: CASSLRAPTSGRTDTQYF

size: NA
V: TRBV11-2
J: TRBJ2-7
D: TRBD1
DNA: TGTGCCAGCAGCTACTTGGGACAGGGGGTCGGGGAGCAGTACTTC
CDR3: CASSYLGQGVGEQYF

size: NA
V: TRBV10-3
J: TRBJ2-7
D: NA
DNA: TGTGCCATCGGAAACCACAGCTACGAGCAGTACTTC
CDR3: CAIGNHSYEQYF

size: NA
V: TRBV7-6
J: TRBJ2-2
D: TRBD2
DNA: TGTGCCAGCAGCTTAGCCCGGGGGGCCGGGGAGCTGTTTTTT
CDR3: CASSLARGAGELFF

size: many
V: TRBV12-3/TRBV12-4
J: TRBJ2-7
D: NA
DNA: TGTGCCAGCAGTTTAGATGCGACCGGCATCGAGCAGTACTTC
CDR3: CASSLDATGIEQYF